What follows are 6 T cell receptor beta chains derived from one specimen sequenced in a study of cytomegalovirus exposure and HLA in healthy donors. With 60 Vbeta and 13 Jbeta primers, the PCR was carried out. Assay used: immunoSEQ multiplex PCR; TCRdb lists only in-frame clones, some missing. This table holds 150,000 to 200,000 clones, about four fifths found once. Sequenced material: PBMCs. These receptors were taken from a man aged 18 to 29 in good health and CMV-seronegative.

The CDR3 nucleotides are TGTGCCAGCAGACGACTGAAGAACACTGAAGCTTTCTTT. Translated, it gives CASRRLKNTEAFF. The chain links TRBV6-5 to TRBJ1-1; D not certain. Germline-derived CDR1 and CDR2 are MNHEY and SVGAGI. Trimming left V 6 bases short and J 1 base short, with 9 bases between. The CDR3 consists of 13 residues.

The J gene is TRBJ2-7, the V gene TRBV18; TRBD1 is a possible D gene (5 bases). Trimming removed 0 bases at V and 1 base at J, with 7 bases between. CDR1 is KGHSH and CDR2 is LQKENI in the germline V gene. CDR3 size: 14 residues. CDR3 coding DNA: TGTGCCAGCTCACCACCCCCAGGGTCCTACGAGCAGTACTTC. Protein: CASSPPPGSYEQYF. The variable domain in full, with the rest retrieved from reference TRBV18 and TRBJ2-7, is NAGVMQNPRHLVRRRGQEARLRCSPMKGHSHVYWYRQLPEEGLKFMVYLQKENIIDESGMPKERFSAEFPKEGPSILRIQQVVRGDSAAYFCASSPPPGSYEQYFGPGTRLTVT.

V and J are TRBV9 and TRBJ2-4, with D possibly matching TRBD1 (5 bases). There are 16 residues in the CDR3. Between the trimmed V and J ends, which lost 1 base and 5 bases, there was a span of 16 bases. Germline V gene sequence: CDR1 SGDLS, CDR2 YYNGEE. This CDR3 reads CASSVIDSGAENIQYF. The CDR3 DNA reads TGTGCCAGCAGCGTAATAGATAGTGGGGCCGAAAACATTCAGTACTTC.

Here the CDR3 reads CASSFRGEYNEQFF. CDR3 bases: TGTGCCAGCAGCTTTCGGGGGGAGTACAATGAGCAGTTCTTC. J is TRBJ2-1 and V is TRBV7-2; 7 nucleotides agree with TRBD2. This CDR3 comprises 14 residues. The V gene end was trimmed by 3 bases and the J gene end by 4 bases; junction bases not matched to a gene: 3. Per germline, CDR1 SGHTA and CDR2 FQGNSA.

The chain carries TRBV27 and TRBJ1-3; a possible D gene is TRBD1 (5 bases). The CDR3 is made up of 16 amino acids. The germline gives CDR1 MNHEY, CDR2 SMNVEV (reference sequence). Trimming removed 2 bases from V and 0 bases from J, with 11 bases in between. The CDR3 here is CASSLRQPYSGNTIYF. The CDR3 nucleotides read TGTGCCAGCAGTTTAAGACAGCCTTACTCTGGAAACACCATATATTTT.

The gene calls are TRBV18 and TRBJ2-2; 13 bases line up with TRBD2. Germline trimming cut 2 bases from V and 0 bases from J; bases unmatched to any gene: 6. CDR3 length equals 19 residues. Germline CDR1 reads KGHSH; CDR2 reads LQKENI. The CDR3 sequence is CASSPGLAGVHANTGELFF. CDR3 in DNA: TGTGCCAGCTCACCAGGACTAGCGGGGGTCCACGCGAACACCGGGGAGCTGTTTTTT.